One sample yielded the 11 T cell receptor beta chains listed below, sequenced in a study of CD8 T cells in Susac syndrome. RNA was extracted with the RNeasy kit, and a quantity of roughly 0.45 to 1 ug was reverse transcribed using random hexamers. Each CDR3 protein gets one entry after TCRdb re-called the immunoSEQ multiplex PCR reads with MiXCR. The sample contains more than 250,000 distinct CDR3 sequences, 92% of which appear only once. Sequenced material: CD4+ T cells from PBMCs. These receptor sequences come from a human donor with multiple sclerosis.

The chain combines TRBV3-1 with TRBJ2-2; D unresolved. Trimming stripped 1 base from V and 6 bases from J, with 9 bases between. The CDR3 length is 14 residues. CDR1 and CDR2 from the germline V gene are LGHDT and YNNKEL (reference sequence). The CDR3 region has the DNA TGTGCCAGCAGCCAAGGGGTCCCGGCCGGGGAGCTGTTTTTT. The encoded protein is CASSQGVPAGELFF.

The chain couples TRBV7-9 to TRBJ2-5; a possible D gene is TRBD2 (6 bases). Trimming removed 2 bases from V and 2 bases from J, with 9 bases in between. Germline V CDR1 and CDR2: SEHNR, FQNEAQ (reference sequence). The CDR3 has 14 amino acids. The CDR3 spells CASSLMAGQETQYF. CDR3 in DNA: TGTGCCAGCAGCTTAATGGCGGGGCAAGAGACCCAGTACTTC.

The chain employs TRBV7-8 and TRBJ2-7, with D uncertain. The CDR3 is 14 residues long. Looked up from germline, CDR1 is SGHVS and CDR2 is FQNEAQ. Between the trimmed V and J ends, which lost 7 bases and 1 base, there was a span of 14 bases. CDR3 in DNA: TGTGCCAGCACCATCTACAGAAGATCCTACGAGCAGTACTTC. Amino acid sequence: CASTIYRRSYEQYF. Together with reference TRBV7-8 and TRBJ2-7, the CDR3 gives the full variable domain: GAGVSQSPRYKVAKRGQDVALRCDPISGHVSLFWYQQALGQGPEFLTYFQNEAQLDKSGLPSDRFFAERPEGSVSTLKIQRTQQEDSAVYLCASTIYRRSYEQYFGPGTRLTVT.

The chain uses TRBV5-4 and TRBJ2-7, with D perhaps TRBD1 (5 bases). The CDR3 is 15 residues long. The V end lost 0 bases, the J end lost 0 bases, and 10 bases lay between the germline ends. Germline V gene sequence: CDR1 SGHNT, CDR2 YYREEE (reference sequence). For the CDR3, the DNA is TGTGCCAGCAGCTTGGTAGGGGATAGCTCCTACGAGCAGTACTTC. It encodes CASSLVGDSSYEQYF.

The V call is TRBV18, the J call TRBJ2-1; 11 bases match TRBD2. This CDR3 is built from 16 residues. From germline, CDR1 is KGHSH and CDR2 LQKENI. After removal of 2 bases from V and 5 bases from J, the junction contained 5 bases not matched to a gene. CDR3 sequence: CASSPVLAGVNNEQFF. CDR3 bases: TGTGCCAGCTCACCAGTACTAGCGGGAGTAAACAATGAGCAGTTCTTC.

This clonotype was recorded only once. CDR3 bases: TGTGCCAGCAGCTTAGAAGGCACGCGTAACACCATATATTTT. It encodes CASSLEGTRNTIYF. The chain links TRBV7-9 to TRBJ1-3; D gene ambiguous. CDR1 is SEHNR, CDR2 FQNEAQ, per germline (reference sequence). This CDR3 spans 14 amino acids. Trimming cost V 1 base and J 7 bases, with 11 bases left between them. The full variable domain, completed using reference TRBV7-9 and TRBJ1-3, is DTGVSQNPRHKITKRGQNVTFRCDPISEHNRLYWYRQTLGQGPEFLTYFQNEAQLEKSRLLSDRFSAERPKGSFSTLEIQRTEQGDSAMYLCASSLEGTRNTIYFGEGSWLTVV.

The chain links TRBV7-9 to TRBJ1-1; 7 bases are a match to TRBD1. Germline loops: CDR1 SEHNR, CDR2 FQNEAQ (reference sequence). The CDR3 loop spans 14 amino acids. J gave up 3 bases and V 0 bases, and 1 base lay outside the gene matches. This chain's CDR3 is CASSLAGGHTEAFF. The DNA for the CDR3 is TGTGCCAGCAGCTTAGCAGGGGGCCACACTGAAGCTTTCTTT.

The rearrangement joins TRBV7-9 to TRBJ2-7; possible D gene TRBD1, 6 bases. The germline gives CDR1 SEHNR, CDR2 FQNEAQ (reference sequence). The CDR3 has 14 amino acids. The germline V and J ends were trimmed by 5 bases and 3 bases, with 14 bases remaining between them. CDR3 nucleotides: TGTGCCAGCAGCCAGACAGGACAGAACTACGAGCAGTACTTC. Translation gives CASSQTGQNYEQYF.

J is TRBJ2-2 and V is TRBV4-2; 9 bases line up with TRBD2. Per the germline V gene, CDR1 is LGHNA and CDR2 is YNFKEQ. V was clipped by 4 bases and J by 4 bases; unmatched bases: 10. The CDR3 has 17 residues. CDR3 nucleotide sequence: TGTGCCAGCAGCCGGGCGGGGCTAGCGGGACCCACCGGGGAGCTGTTTTTT. This codes for CASSRAGLAGPTGELFF.

Remarks on this clonotype: Sequence at one end of the junction differs from germline and may be a read error. V gene TRBV7-7 combines with J gene TRBJ2-3; the D is unclear. The CDR3 spans 13 residues. Germline loops: CDR1 SSHAT, CDR2 FNYEAQ (reference sequence). CDR3 protein: CASSVERTDTQYF. CDR3 coding DNA: TGTGCTAGCAGCGTTGAACGCACAGATACGCAGTATTTT.

Only one count was recorded for this clonotype. This chain uses TRBV5-1 with TRBJ1-1; D is uncertain. Trimming shortened V by 2 bases and J by 4 bases, and 12 bases separated the two germline ends. CDR3 size: 14 residues. Per germline, CDR1 SGHRS and CDR2 YFSETQ. In nucleotides, the CDR3 is TGCGCCAGCAGCTTTGACGGGATGAGCACTGAAGCTTTCTTT. It yields the protein CASSFDGMSTEAFF.